This T cell receptor (beta chain) appears in the sequencing data of a study of identical twins. Study-wide findings and caveats: Beta clonotypes that were abundant in cord blood contained fewer insertions, a pattern absent from memory repertoires.

Unique molecular identifiers were present on the cDNA, which also gained a universal primer site by template switching. MiXCR, applied by TCRdb to the 5' RACE reads, yields one record per CDR3 protein. In the table there are around 480,000 distinct CDR3 sequences, approximately 14% of which are singletons. Germline V gives CDR1 SNHLY, CDR2 FYNNEI. With 1 base removed from V and 10 bases from J, the gap between germline ends came to 10 bases. The CDR3 length is 12 residues. As regards this clonotype: Antigen: not known.

The sample was also reused in another study, on yellow fever vaccine responses in identical twins.

The sequence came from a young woman in good health. Input material: CD4+ T cells sorted from blood. The rearrangement joins TRBV2 to TRBJ1-1; possibly TRBD1 for D (6 bases). The DNA for the CDR3 is TGTGCCAGCAGTGAAGAGGACAGAGGAGCTTTCTTT. It yields the protein CASSEEDRGAFF.